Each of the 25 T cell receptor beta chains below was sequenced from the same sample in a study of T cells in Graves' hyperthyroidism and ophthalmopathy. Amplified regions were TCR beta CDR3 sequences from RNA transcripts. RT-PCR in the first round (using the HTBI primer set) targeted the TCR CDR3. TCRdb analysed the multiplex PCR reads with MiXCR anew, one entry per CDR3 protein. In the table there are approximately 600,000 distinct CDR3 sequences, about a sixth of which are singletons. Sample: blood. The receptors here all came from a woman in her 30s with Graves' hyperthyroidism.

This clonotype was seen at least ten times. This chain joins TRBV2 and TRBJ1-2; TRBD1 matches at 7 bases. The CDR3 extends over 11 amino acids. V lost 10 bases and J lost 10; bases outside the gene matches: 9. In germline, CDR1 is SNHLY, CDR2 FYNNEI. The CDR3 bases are TGTGCCATCAAGACAGGGAGTGTCTACACCTTC. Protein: CAIKTGSVYTF.

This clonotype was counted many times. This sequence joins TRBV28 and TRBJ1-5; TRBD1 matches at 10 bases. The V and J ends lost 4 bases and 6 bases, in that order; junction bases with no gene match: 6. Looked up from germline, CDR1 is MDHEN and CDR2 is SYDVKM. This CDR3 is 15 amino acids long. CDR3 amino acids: CASSSGDRGPQPQHF. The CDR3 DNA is TGTGCCAGCAGTTCCGGAGACAGGGGGCCTCAGCCCCAGCATTTT.

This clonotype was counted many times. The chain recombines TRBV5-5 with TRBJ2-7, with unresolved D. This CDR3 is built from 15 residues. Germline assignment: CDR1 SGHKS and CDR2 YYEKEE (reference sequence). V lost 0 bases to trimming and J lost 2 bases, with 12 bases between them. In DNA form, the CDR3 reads TGTGCCAGCAGCTTGGCCGTGGCAGACCCCTACGAGCAGTACTTC. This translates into CASSLAVADPYEQYF.

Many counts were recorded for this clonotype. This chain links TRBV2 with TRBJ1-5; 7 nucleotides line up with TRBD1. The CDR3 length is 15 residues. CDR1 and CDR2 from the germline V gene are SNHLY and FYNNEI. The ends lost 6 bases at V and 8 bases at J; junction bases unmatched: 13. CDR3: CASRAEGATGEPQHF. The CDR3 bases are TGTGCCAGCAGAGCCGAGGGGGCCACGGGGGAGCCCCAGCATTTT. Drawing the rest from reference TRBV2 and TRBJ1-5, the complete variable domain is EPEVTQTPSHQVTQMGQEVILRCVPISNHLYFYWYRQILGQKVEFLVSFYNNEISEKSEIFDDQFSVERPDGSNFTLKIRSTKLEDSAMYFCASRAEGATGEPQHFGDGTRLSIL.

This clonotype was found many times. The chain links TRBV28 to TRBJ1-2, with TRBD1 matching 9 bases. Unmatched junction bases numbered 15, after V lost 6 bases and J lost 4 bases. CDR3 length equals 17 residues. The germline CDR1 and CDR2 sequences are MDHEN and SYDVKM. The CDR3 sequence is CASSQTQRDRVFYGYTF. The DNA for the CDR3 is TGTGCCAGCAGCCAAACCCAACGGGACAGGGTTTTCTATGGCTACACCTTC.

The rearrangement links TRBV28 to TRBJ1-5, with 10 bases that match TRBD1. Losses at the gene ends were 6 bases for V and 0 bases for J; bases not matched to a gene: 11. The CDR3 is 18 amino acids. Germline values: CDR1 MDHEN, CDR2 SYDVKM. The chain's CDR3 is CASSRQGQGLYSNQPQHF. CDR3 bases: TGTGCCAGCAGCCGACAGGGACAGGGGCTTTATAGCAATCAGCCCCAGCATTTT. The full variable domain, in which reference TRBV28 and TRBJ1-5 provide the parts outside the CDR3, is DVKVTQSSRYLVKRTGEKVFLECVQDMDHENMFWYRQDPGLGLRLIYFSYDVKMKEKGDIPEGYSVSREKKERFSLILESASTNQTSMYLCASSRQGQGLYSNQPQHFGDGTRLSIL.

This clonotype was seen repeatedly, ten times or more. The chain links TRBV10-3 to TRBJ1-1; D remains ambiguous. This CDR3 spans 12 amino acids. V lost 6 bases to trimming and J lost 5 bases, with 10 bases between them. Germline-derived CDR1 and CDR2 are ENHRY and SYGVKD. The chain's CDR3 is CAIRQDMTEAFF. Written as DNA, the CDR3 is TGTGCCATCAGGCAGGATATGACTGAAGCTTTCTTT.

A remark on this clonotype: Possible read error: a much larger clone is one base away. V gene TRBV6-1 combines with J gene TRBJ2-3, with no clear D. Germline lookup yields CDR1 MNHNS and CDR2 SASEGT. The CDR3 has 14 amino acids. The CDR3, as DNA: TGTGCCAGCAGTGAAGGATCCCCCACAGATACGCGGTATTTT. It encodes CASSEGSPTDTRYF.

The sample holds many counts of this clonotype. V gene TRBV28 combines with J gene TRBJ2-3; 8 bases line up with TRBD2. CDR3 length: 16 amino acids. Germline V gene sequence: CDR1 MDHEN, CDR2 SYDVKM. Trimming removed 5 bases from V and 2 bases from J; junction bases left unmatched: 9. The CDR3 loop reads CASSPLSGSPTDTQYF. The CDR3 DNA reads TGTGCCAGCAGTCCCCTAAGCGGGAGCCCCACAGATACGCAGTATTTT.

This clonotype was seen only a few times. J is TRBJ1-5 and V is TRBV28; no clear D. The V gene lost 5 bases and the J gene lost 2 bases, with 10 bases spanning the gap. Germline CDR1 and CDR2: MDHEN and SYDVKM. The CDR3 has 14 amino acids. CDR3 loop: CASSRDFGNQPQHF. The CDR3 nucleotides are TGTGCCAGCAGTCGAGATTTCGGCAATCAGCCCCAGCATTTT.

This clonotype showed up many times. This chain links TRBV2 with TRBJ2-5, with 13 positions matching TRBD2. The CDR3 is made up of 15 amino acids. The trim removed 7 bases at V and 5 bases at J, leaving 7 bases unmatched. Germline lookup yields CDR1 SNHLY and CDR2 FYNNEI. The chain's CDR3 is CASTQLAGGRETQYF. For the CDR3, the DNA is TGTGCCAGCACCCAACTAGCGGGAGGGCGGGAGACCCAGTACTTC.

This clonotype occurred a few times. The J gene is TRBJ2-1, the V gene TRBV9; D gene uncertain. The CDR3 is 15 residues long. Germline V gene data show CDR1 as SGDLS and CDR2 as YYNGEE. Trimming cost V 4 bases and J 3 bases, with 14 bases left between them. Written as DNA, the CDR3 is TGTGCCAGCAGCCCCACCTGGAACAGCTACAATGAGCAGTTCTTC. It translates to CASSPTWNSYNEQFF.

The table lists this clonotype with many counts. The CDR3 nucleotides are TGTGCCAGCAGTGGGGGGGTCCTGGGGCTCGGAGAGACCCAGTACTTC. Translated, it gives CASSGGVLGLGETQYF. The rearrangement joins TRBV12-3 or TRBV12-4 to TRBJ2-5; 7 bases line up with TRBD2. V lost 5 bases to trimming and J lost 4 bases; unmatched junction nucleotides: 13. This CDR3 contains 16 residues.

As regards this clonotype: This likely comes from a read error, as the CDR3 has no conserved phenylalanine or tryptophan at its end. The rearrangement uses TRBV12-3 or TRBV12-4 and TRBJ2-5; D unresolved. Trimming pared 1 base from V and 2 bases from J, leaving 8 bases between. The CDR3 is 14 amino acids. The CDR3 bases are TGTGCCAGCAGTTTAGGACGAAATCAAGAGACCCAGTACCTC. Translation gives CASSLGRNQETQYL.

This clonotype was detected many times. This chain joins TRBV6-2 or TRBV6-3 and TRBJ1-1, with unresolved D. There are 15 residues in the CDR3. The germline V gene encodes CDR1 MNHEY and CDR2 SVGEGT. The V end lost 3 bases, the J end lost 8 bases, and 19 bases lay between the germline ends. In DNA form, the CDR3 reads TGTGCCAGCAGTTATGGCACTACGTTCCTTCCCGAAGCTTTCTTT. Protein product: CASSYGTTFLPEAFF.

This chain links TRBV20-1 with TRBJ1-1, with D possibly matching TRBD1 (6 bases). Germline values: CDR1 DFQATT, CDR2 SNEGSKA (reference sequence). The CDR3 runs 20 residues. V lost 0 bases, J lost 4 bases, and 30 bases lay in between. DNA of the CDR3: TGCAGTGCTAGAGATCTCCGGAGGGCCTGGGGGCAGATTAAGGGCACTGAAGCTTTCTTT. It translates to CSARDLRRAWGQIKGTEAFF.

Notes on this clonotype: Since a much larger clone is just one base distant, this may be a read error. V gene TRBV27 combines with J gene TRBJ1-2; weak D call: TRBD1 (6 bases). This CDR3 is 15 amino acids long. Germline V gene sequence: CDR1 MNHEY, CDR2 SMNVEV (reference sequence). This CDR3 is CASSLLVGQNYGYIF. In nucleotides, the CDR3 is TGTGCCAGCAGTTTATTGGTAGGACAGAACTATGGCTACATCTTC.

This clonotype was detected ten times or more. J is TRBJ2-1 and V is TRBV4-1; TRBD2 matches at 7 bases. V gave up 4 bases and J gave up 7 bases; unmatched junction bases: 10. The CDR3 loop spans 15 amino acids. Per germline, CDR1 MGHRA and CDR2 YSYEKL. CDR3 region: CASSPGRGRGNEQFF. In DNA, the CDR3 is TGCGCCAGCAGCCCTGGGCGCGGGAGAGGGAATGAGCAGTTCTTC.

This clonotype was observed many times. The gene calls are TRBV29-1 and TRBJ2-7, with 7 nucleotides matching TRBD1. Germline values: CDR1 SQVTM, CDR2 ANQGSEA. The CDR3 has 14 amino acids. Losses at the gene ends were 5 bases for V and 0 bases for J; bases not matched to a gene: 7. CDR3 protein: CSVTGTASSYEQYF. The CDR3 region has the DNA TGCAGCGTTACCGGGACAGCAAGCTCCTACGAGCAGTACTTC.

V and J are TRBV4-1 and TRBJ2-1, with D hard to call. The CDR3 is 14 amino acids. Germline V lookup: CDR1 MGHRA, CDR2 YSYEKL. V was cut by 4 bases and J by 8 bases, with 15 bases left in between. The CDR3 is CASSRANPVDEQFF. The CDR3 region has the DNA TGCGCCAGCAGCCGGGCTAACCCAGTCGATGAGCAGTTCTTC.

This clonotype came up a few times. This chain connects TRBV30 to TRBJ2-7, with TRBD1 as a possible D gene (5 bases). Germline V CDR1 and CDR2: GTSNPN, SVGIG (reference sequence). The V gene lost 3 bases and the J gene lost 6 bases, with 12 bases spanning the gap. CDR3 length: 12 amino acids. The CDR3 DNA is TGTGCCTGGAGCTTGGGCAGGGTCGAGCAGTACTTC. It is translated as CAWSLGRVEQYF.

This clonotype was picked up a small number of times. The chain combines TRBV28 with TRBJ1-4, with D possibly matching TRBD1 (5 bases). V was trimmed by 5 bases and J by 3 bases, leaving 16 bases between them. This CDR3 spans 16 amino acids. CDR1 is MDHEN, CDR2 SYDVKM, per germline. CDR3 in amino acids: CASSNFSGSPNEKLFF. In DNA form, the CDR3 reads TGTGCCAGCAGTAATTTCTCAGGGTCCCCTAATGAAAAACTGTTTTTT.

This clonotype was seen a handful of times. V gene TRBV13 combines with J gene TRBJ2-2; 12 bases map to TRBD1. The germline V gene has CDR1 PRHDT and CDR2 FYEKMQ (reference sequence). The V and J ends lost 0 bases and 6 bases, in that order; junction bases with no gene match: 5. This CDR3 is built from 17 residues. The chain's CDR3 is CASSLGPGQGAAGELFF. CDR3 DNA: TGTGCCAGCAGCTTAGGGCCGGGACAGGGGGCGGCCGGGGAGCTGTTTTTT. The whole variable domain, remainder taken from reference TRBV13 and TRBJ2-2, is AAGVIQSPRHLIKEKRETATLKCYPIPRHDTVYWYQQGPGQDPQFLISFYEKMQSDKGSIPDRFSAQQFSDYHSELNMSSLELGDSALYFCASSLGPGQGAAGELFFGEGSRLTVL.

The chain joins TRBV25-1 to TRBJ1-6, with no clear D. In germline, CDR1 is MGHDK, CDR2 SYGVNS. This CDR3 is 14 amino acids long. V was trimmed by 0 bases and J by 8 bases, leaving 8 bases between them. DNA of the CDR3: TGTGCCAGCAGTGAATATATTGTGGATTCACCCCTCCACTTT. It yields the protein CASSEYIVDSPLHF.

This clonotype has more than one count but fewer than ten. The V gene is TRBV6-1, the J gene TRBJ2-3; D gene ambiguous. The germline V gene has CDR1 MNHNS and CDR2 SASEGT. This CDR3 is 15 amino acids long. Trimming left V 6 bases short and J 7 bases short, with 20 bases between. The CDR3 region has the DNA TGTGCCAGCAGCCAGCTACCTCCCCTGAGAAATACGCAGTATTTT. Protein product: CASSQLPPLRNTQYF.